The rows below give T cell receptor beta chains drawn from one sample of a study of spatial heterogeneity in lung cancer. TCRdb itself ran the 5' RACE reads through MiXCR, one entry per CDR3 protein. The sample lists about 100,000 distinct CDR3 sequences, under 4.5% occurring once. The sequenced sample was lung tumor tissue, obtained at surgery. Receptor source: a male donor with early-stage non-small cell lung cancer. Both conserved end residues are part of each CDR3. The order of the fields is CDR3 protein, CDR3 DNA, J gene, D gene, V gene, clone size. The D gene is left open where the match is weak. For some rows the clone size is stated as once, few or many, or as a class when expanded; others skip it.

CDR3aa: CSVGGTSVREAFF; CDR3nt: TGCAGCGTTGGCGGGACGTCCGTACGGGAAGCTTTCTTT; j_gene: TRBJ1-1; d_gene: -; v_gene: TRBV29-1; abundance: -
CDR3aa: CASSENRWDAEAFF; CDR3nt: TGTGCCAGCAGTGAAAATAGGTGGGACGCTGAAGCTTTCTTT; j_gene: TRBJ1-1; d_gene: -; v_gene: TRBV6-1; abundance: many
CDR3aa: CASSRTGTGSYEQYF; CDR3nt: TGTGCCAGCAGCCGGACCGGGACAGGCTCCTACGAGCAGTACTTC; j_gene: TRBJ2-7; d_gene: TRBD1; v_gene: TRBV7-9; abundance: many
CDR3aa: CASRPINKRTEAFF; CDR3nt: TGTGCCAGCAGGCCGATCAACAAACGCACTGAAGCTTTCTTT; j_gene: TRBJ1-1; d_gene: -; v_gene: TRBV6-5; abundance: -
CDR3aa: CASSFSGYNEQFF; CDR3nt: TGTGCCAGCAGTTTTTCAGGGTACAATGAGCAGTTCTTC; j_gene: TRBJ2-1; d_gene: -; v_gene: TRBV12-3/TRBV12-4; abundance: many
CDR3aa: CASSEERPNDPRAFF; CDR3nt: TGTGCCAGCAGTGAAGAGCGGCCAAACGATCCCCGGGCTTTCTTT; j_gene: TRBJ1-1; d_gene: -; v_gene: TRBV2; abundance: many
CDR3aa: CASSQDPAGVDTQYF; CDR3nt: TGCGCCAGCAGCCAAGACCCAGCGGGAGTAGATACGCAGTATTTT; j_gene: TRBJ2-3; d_gene: TRBD2; v_gene: TRBV4-1; abundance: many
CDR3aa: CAWIWASNYGYTF; CDR3nt: TGTGCCTGGATTTGGGCATCTAACTATGGCTACACCTTC; j_gene: TRBJ1-2; d_gene: -; v_gene: TRBV30; abundance: many
CDR3aa: CASSTPGLAGGIRETQYF; CDR3nt: TGTGCCAGCAGTACACCGGGACTAGCGGGAGGGATTCGGGAGACCCAGTACTTC; j_gene: TRBJ2-5; d_gene: TRBD2; v_gene: TRBV6-5; abundance: -
CDR3aa: CASSRGSLSYEQYF; CDR3nt: TGTGCCAGTAGTCGGGGTTCTCTCTCCTACGAGCAGTACTTC; j_gene: TRBJ2-7; d_gene: -; v_gene: TRBV19; abundance: few
CDR3aa: CASSLGAAGLQPQHF; CDR3nt: TGTGCCAGCAGTTTGGGGGCTGCAGGGCTTCAGCCCCAGCATTTT; j_gene: TRBJ1-5; d_gene: -; v_gene: TRBV27; abundance: few
CDR3aa: CASGTGAADTQYF; CDR3nt: TGTGCCAGCGGCACAGGGGCGGCGGATACGCAGTATTTT; j_gene: TRBJ2-3; d_gene: TRBD1; v_gene: TRBV7-9; abundance: many
CDR3aa: CASSPTENYGYTF; CDR3nt: TGTGCCAGCTCGCCGACAGAGAACTATGGCTACACCTTC; j_gene: TRBJ1-2; d_gene: -; v_gene: TRBV18; abundance: many
CDR3aa: CSASSDSSEEQYF; CDR3nt: TGCAGTGCTAGCTCGGACAGTTCCGAGGAGCAGTACTTC; j_gene: TRBJ2-7; d_gene: -; v_gene: TRBV20-1; abundance: few
CDR3aa: CASSLAGVDTGELFF; CDR3nt: TGTGCCAGCAGTTTAGCGGGAGTCGACACCGGGGAGCTGTTTTTT; j_gene: TRBJ2-2; d_gene: TRBD2; v_gene: TRBV27; abundance: many
CDR3aa: CASSLLQGPEQFF; CDR3nt: TGTGCCAGCAGCTTGTTACAGGGCCCTGAGCAGTTCTTC; j_gene: TRBJ2-1; d_gene: -; v_gene: TRBV5-5; abundance: many
CDR3aa: CASSLALGAPFTDTQYF; CDR3nt: TGTGCCAGCAGCTTAGCGCTGGGGGCTCCTTTCACAGATACGCAGTATTTT; j_gene: TRBJ2-3; d_gene: -; v_gene: TRBV7-9; abundance: many
CDR3aa: CASSPGRGFSGANVLTF; CDR3nt: TGTGCCAGCAGCCCAGGACGGGGATTCTCTGGGGCCAACGTCCTGACTTTC; j_gene: TRBJ2-6; d_gene: -; v_gene: TRBV5-6; abundance: many
CDR3aa: CASRNGDPYGYTF; CDR3nt: TGTGCCAGCCGAAACGGTGACCCCTATGGCTACACCTTC; j_gene: TRBJ1-2; d_gene: -; v_gene: TRBV7-9; abundance: many
CDR3aa: CASSYAGNTIYF; CDR3nt: TGTGCCAGCAGTTACGCCGGAAACACCATATATTTT; j_gene: TRBJ1-3; d_gene: -; v_gene: TRBV12-3/TRBV12-4; abundance: many
CDR3aa: CASSQVDEGLSTDTQYF; CDR3nt: TGCGCCAGCAGCCAAGTCGATGAGGGGCTCTCCACAGATACGCAGTATTTT; j_gene: TRBJ2-3; d_gene: -; v_gene: TRBV4-1; abundance: many
CDR3aa: CSARDLAGSYNEQFF; CDR3nt: TGCAGTGCTAGAGACCTAGCGGGGTCCTACAATGAGCAGTTCTTC; j_gene: TRBJ2-1; d_gene: TRBD2; v_gene: TRBV20-1; abundance: -
CDR3aa: CASRGPGPTGELFF; CDR3nt: TGCGCCAGCAGAGGTCCAGGGCCCACCGGGGAGCTGTTTTTT; j_gene: TRBJ2-2; d_gene: -; v_gene: TRBV5-1; abundance: many
CDR3aa: CASSEMGASSGNTIYF; CDR3nt: TGTGCCAGCAGTGAAATGGGGGCTTCCTCTGGAAACACCATATATTTT; j_gene: TRBJ1-3; d_gene: -; v_gene: TRBV2; abundance: -
CDR3aa: CASRRAGTDQNIQYF; CDR3nt: TGTGCCAGCAGACGAGCCGGGACAGACCAAAACATTCAGTACTTC; j_gene: TRBJ2-4; d_gene: TRBD1; v_gene: TRBV12-3/TRBV12-4; abundance: many
CDR3aa: CASITDQGWYNEQFF; CDR3nt: TGTGCCAGCATTACAGACCAGGGTTGGTACAATGAGCAGTTCTTC; j_gene: TRBJ2-1; d_gene: -; v_gene: TRBV12-3/TRBV12-4; abundance: few
CDR3aa: CASSQSSTIYF; CDR3nt: TGTGCCAGCAGCCAAAGCTCCACCATATATTTT; j_gene: TRBJ1-3; d_gene: -; v_gene: TRBV7-9; abundance: few
CDR3aa: CASSFPDVTDTQYF; CDR3nt: TGTGCCAGCAGCTTCCCTGATGTCACAGATACGCAGTATTTT; j_gene: TRBJ2-3; d_gene: -; v_gene: TRBV7-2; abundance: -
CDR3aa: CSASWGTAAYNEQFF; CDR3nt: TGCAGTGCTAGTTGGGGGACCGCAGCCTACAATGAGCAGTTCTTC; j_gene: TRBJ2-1; d_gene: -; v_gene: TRBV20-1; abundance: few
CDR3aa: CAERTDTQYF; CDR3nt: TGTGCAGAGAGGACAGATACGCAGTATTTT; j_gene: TRBJ2-3; d_gene: -; v_gene: TRBV28; abundance: many
CDR3aa: CASSESKREIHEQYF; CDR3nt: TGTGCCAGCAGTGAGTCTAAGCGGGAGATTCACGAGCAGTACTTC; j_gene: TRBJ2-7; d_gene: TRBD2; v_gene: TRBV6-1; abundance: many
CDR3aa: CASSPRFWGDTEAFF; CDR3nt: TGTGCCAGCTCACCACGATTCTGGGGAGACACTGAAGCTTTCTTT; j_gene: TRBJ1-1; d_gene: -; v_gene: TRBV18; abundance: many
CDR3aa: CAFQTGIQGNEQFF; CDR3nt: TGTGCCTTCCAAACCGGGATCCAAGGTAATGAGCAGTTCTTC; j_gene: TRBJ2-1; d_gene: -; v_gene: TRBV30; abundance: many
CDR3aa: CSGGTSGVRGYNEQFF; CDR3nt: TGCAGCGGCGGGACTAGCGGGGTAAGAGGTTACAATGAGCAGTTCTTC; j_gene: TRBJ2-1; d_gene: TRBD2; v_gene: TRBV29-1; abundance: many
CDR3aa: CAISDVGRTVSGELFF; CDR3nt: TGTGCCATCAGTGACGTCGGACGGACCGTGAGCGGTGAGCTGTTTTTT; j_gene: TRBJ2-2; d_gene: -; v_gene: TRBV10-3; abundance: many
CDR3aa: CASSASVRRYNYGYTF; CDR3nt: TGTGCCAGTTCGGCGAGTGTGCGGCGTTATAACTATGGCTACACCTTC; j_gene: TRBJ1-2; d_gene: -; v_gene: TRBV28; abundance: many
CDR3aa: CSARTFKNTEAFF; CDR3nt: TGCAGTGCTAGAACCTTTAAGAACACTGAAGCTTTCTTT; j_gene: TRBJ1-1; d_gene: -; v_gene: TRBV20-1; abundance: many
CDR3aa: CAIRPGRDAYEQYF; CDR3nt: TGTGCCATCAGACCGGGGAGGGACGCTTACGAGCAGTACTTC; j_gene: TRBJ2-7; d_gene: TRBD2; v_gene: TRBV10-3; abundance: many
CDR3aa: CASTYGNTGELFF; CDR3nt: TGTGCCAGCACCTACGGGAACACCGGGGAGCTGTTTTTT; j_gene: TRBJ2-2; d_gene: -; v_gene: TRBV27; abundance: many
CDR3aa: CASRIREETQYF; CDR3nt: TGTGCCAGCAGGATCAGGGAGGAGACCCAGTACTTC; j_gene: TRBJ2-5; d_gene: -; v_gene: TRBV12-3/TRBV12-4; abundance: few
CDR3aa: CASSYPTHW; CDR3nt: TGTGCCAGCAGTTATCCCACACATTGG; j_gene: TRBJ2-7; d_gene: -; v_gene: TRBV28; abundance: many
CDR3aa: CASSLHPGTADTIYF; CDR3nt: TGCGCCAGCAGCCTCCATCCCGGGACCGCGGACACCATATATTTT; j_gene: TRBJ1-3; d_gene: -; v_gene: TRBV5-1; abundance: many
CDR3aa: CASSGDYGYTF; CDR3nt: TGCGCCAGCAGTGGAGACTATGGCTACACCTTC; j_gene: TRBJ1-2; d_gene: -; v_gene: TRBV5-1; abundance: many
CDR3aa: CSACSPNTEAFF; CDR3nt: TGCAGTGCTTGTAGCCCTAACACTGAAGCTTTCTTT; j_gene: TRBJ1-1; d_gene: -; v_gene: TRBV20-1; abundance: many
CDR3aa: CSAGRLAVNEQFF; CDR3nt: TGCAGTGCTGGGAGACTAGCGGTGAATGAGCAGTTCTTC; j_gene: TRBJ2-1; d_gene: TRBD2; v_gene: TRBV20-1; abundance: few
CDR3aa: CASSLNLGTGMSNEQFF; CDR3nt: TGTGCCAGCAGTTTAAACTTAGGGACAGGGATGTCCAATGAGCAGTTCTTC; j_gene: TRBJ2-1; d_gene: TRBD1; v_gene: TRBV27; abundance: many
CDR3aa: CASRERPNEKLFF; CDR3nt: TGCGCCAGCAGGGAGAGGCCCAATGAAAAACTGTTTTTT; j_gene: TRBJ1-4; d_gene: -; v_gene: TRBV5-1; abundance: -
CDR3aa: CASSSTLRTSENEQFF; CDR3nt: TGTGCCAGCAGCTCAACTCTCCGGACTAGCGAAAATGAGCAGTTCTTC; j_gene: TRBJ2-1; d_gene: TRBD2; v_gene: TRBV5-6; abundance: many
CDR3aa: CASSSRDSANTGELFF; CDR3nt: TGTGCCAGCAGCTCCAGGGACAGCGCGAACACCGGGGAGCTGTTTTTT; j_gene: TRBJ2-2; d_gene: TRBD1; v_gene: TRBV11-2; abundance: many
CDR3aa: CASSWARGETQYF; CDR3nt: TGTGCCAGCAGCTGGGCCCGGGGAGAGACCCAGTACTTC; j_gene: TRBJ2-5; d_gene: -; v_gene: TRBV7-9; abundance: -
CDR3aa: CASSVPLGSGRRNEQFF; CDR3nt: TGCGCCAGCAGCGTACCGTTGGGTAGCGGGAGGAGGAATGAGCAGTTCTTC; j_gene: TRBJ2-1; d_gene: TRBD2; v_gene: TRBV10-1; abundance: many
CDR3aa: CSASLAGIYNEQFF; CDR3nt: TGCAGTGCTAGTTTGGCGGGTATCTACAATGAGCAGTTCTTC; j_gene: TRBJ2-1; d_gene: -; v_gene: TRBV20-1; abundance: many
CDR3aa: CATSRNRDNQPQHF; CDR3nt: TGTGCCACCAGTCGAAACAGGGACAATCAGCCCCAGCATTTT; j_gene: TRBJ1-5; d_gene: -; v_gene: TRBV24-1; abundance: many
CDR3aa: CASSPFSNTDTQYF; CDR3nt: TGTGCCAGCTCACCATTCTCGAACACAGATACGCAGTATTTT; j_gene: TRBJ2-3; d_gene: -; v_gene: TRBV18; abundance: few
CDR3aa: CASSLEGGVNYGYTF; CDR3nt: TGTGCCAGCAGCTTAGAAGGGGGCGTCAACTATGGCTACACCTTC; j_gene: TRBJ1-2; d_gene: TRBD1; v_gene: TRBV7-9; abundance: many
CDR3aa: CASRPGPQETQYF; CDR3nt: TGTGCCAGCAGACCGGGACCCCAAGAGACCCAGTACTTC; j_gene: TRBJ2-5; d_gene: -; v_gene: TRBV12-3/TRBV12-4; abundance: many
CDR3aa: CASSHLGGGELFF; CDR3nt: TGTGCCAGCAGTCACTTGGGGGGTGGGGAGCTGTTTTTT; j_gene: TRBJ2-2; d_gene: -; v_gene: TRBV12-3/TRBV12-4; abundance: many